The rows below give T cell receptor beta chains drawn from one sample of a study of blood T cell repertoires in COVID-19. Assay: immunoSEQ multiplex PCR; the TCRdb copy retains only in-frame clones and omits some. This sample has about 380,000 clones, with about 85% found just once. Source material: peripheral blood. These receptors originate from a woman aged 18-29 years with acute or convalescent COVID-19. Each CDR3 is given with its conserved first and last residue. Size is omitted from some rows. Given values are once, few, many or a class for expanded clones.

v_gene	abundance	j_gene	CDR3aa
TRBV10-3	few	TRBJ2-3	CAIKNDRESSTDTQYF
TRBV2	-	TRBJ1-5	CARTIGGAGQPQHF
TRBV28	-	TRBJ1-4	CASRRGTNEKLFF
TRBV5-5	-	TRBJ1-4	CASSGTGASEKLFF
TRBV2	-	TRBJ2-1	CASSGVYGSGNEQFF
TRBV10-3	-	TRBJ2-7	CAISESTYSSYEQYF
TRBV7-3	-	TRBJ2-2	CASSGSGRGAGELFF
TRBV4-2	-	TRBJ2-3	CASSHRGGAGLGIPDTQYF
TRBV28	few	TRBJ2-7	CANTKPPGLNIREQYF
TRBV5-5	once	TRBJ1-5	CASSSLGAGEPQHF
TRBV28	-	TRBJ1-1	CASSDSEAFF
TRBV10-3	-	TRBJ1-1	CAISGQGGTEAFF
TRBV2	-	TRBJ2-7	CASTDGLAGGPQYF
TRBV28	-	TRBJ1-3	CASSLRPGSGNTIYF
TRBV29-1	-	TRBJ1-1	CSVVPLMNTEAFF
TRBV23-1	few	TRBJ1-6	CASPGIANSPLHF
TRBV11-3	-	TRBJ1-2	CASSIAAGQLYGYTF
TRBV24-1	-	TRBJ1-1	CATSDPGGSTEAFF
TRBV19	-	TRBJ2-1	CASSFYTASSYNEQFF
TRBV6-5	few	TRBJ1-3	CASGAGNTIYF
TRBV9	-	TRBJ1-2	CASTSANYGYTF
TRBV7-6	-	TRBJ1-2	CASSLQGHLGYGYTF
TRBV28	-	TRBJ1-2	CASSFPGTGGGYTF
TRBV6-1	-	TRBJ1-6	CASSEVGTSPLHF
TRBV19	-	TRBJ1-1	CASTPPGDTEAFF
TRBV30	-	TRBJ1-6	CAWGELGFRSPLHF
TRBV19	-	TRBJ1-1	CASSIGSTEAFF
TRBV5-6	-	TRBJ1-2	CASSQAGNYGYTF
TRBV5-4	-	TRBJ2-7	CASRPDRTSYEQYF
TRBV2	-	TRBJ2-1	CASSVGLAGGVNEQFF
TRBV24-1	-	TRBJ2-1	CATSDLERTNYNEQFF
TRBV12-3/TRBV12-4	-	TRBJ1-1	CASTVNTEAFF
TRBV5-1	-	TRBJ2-5	CASAAEGTPGTQYF
TRBV19	few	TRBJ1-5	CASRRTGDLTSQHF
TRBV5-4	-	TRBJ2-2	CASSSARANTGELFF
TRBV2	-	TRBJ2-7	CASSEGWAPYEQYF
TRBV2	-	TRBJ2-7	CASSEALQADYEQYF